This T cell receptor (beta chain) was found in a study of beta chain features in type 1 diabetes (dated by TCRdb to 2016 to 2019). With regard to the full study: No differences in mean age, gender distribution, total cell number or subset yield were found between patients and healthy donors. Whereas all 30 or so donors provided naive and central memory subsets, regulatory and stem cell-like memory subsets were isolated from just 8 patients and about eight healthy donors. The study compared TCRB repertoires of sorted circulating CD4+ T cell subsets between recently diagnosed type 1 diabetes patients and matched healthy donors. Across all samples, some 110,000,000 sorted cells were examined, and cell number per subset correlated strongly with RNA yield.

Turning to this clone: What antigen it recognizes has not been identified. No much larger clonotype is one base removed from it; base qualities were not supplied.

The High Capacity cDNA Reverse Transcription Kit was used to reverse transcribe all of the isolated RNA, meaning that expressed TCRB transcripts were what got sequenced. Naive, central memory and regulatory T cell samples underwent deep immunoSEQ sequencing, averaging about 3.57 million total reads per sample. Sorted cells were lysed in RLT buffer and RNA was extracted with DNase-treated RNeasy Micro or Mini kits, depending on cell number. To prevent cross-contamination, every cell subset was processed on its own, while patient and healthy donor samples were processed together. TCRB sequences were amplified from cDNA with the immunoSEQ multiplex PCR, producing 87-bp fragments spanning the CDR3 region. Amplicons were sequenced on the Illumina HiSeq platform. Per the authors' processing: PCR bias was computationally corrected using synthetic template baselines, reads within Hamming distance 2 were collapsed, and singletons that could not be merged were discarded. Reads were aligned against IMGT to assign V, D and J genes, CDR3 length and insertions or deletions at six rearrangement sites. Within each subset, clonotype counts were normalized to sorted cell number, and only after that were true diversity and Gini coefficients computed with the tcR R package. The overlap coefficient, calculated on TCRB nucleotide sequences, was used to measure repertoire sharing. Out-of-frame TCRB sequences from naive cells were analyzed as a proxy for the pre-selection repertoire. Drawn from immuneACCESS, this table holds only the in-frame rearrangements with V and J called that TCRdb kept. Clones are partly lost; checked studies trace under half to an unresolved V gene and leave the rest unexplained. V, J and clone size reflect that table, while D and trimming were determined from the DNA. Within this sample are a few hundred thousand clones, with roughly 16% of them counted one time only. Clones ranked in the top ten supply approximately 0.019% of the sample.

Each donor gave one peripheral blood draw, approximately 0.11 L on average, collected into heparinised tubes. Naive, central memory, regulatory and stem cell-like memory CD4+ T cells were sorted on a BD FACSAria II using a panel including CD45RO, CCR7, CD25, CD127, CD95 and CD27. A purity above 98% was achieved for all sorted populations. PBMCs were isolated right away by Lymphoprep density gradient centrifugation and were stained directly, without culture. So that batch effects would be minimized, each experiment stained and sorted samples in pairs, pairing one healthy donor with one patient. Study-wide conclusions, independent of this receptor: Type 1 diabetes patients showed a moderate but significant shortening of TCRB CDR3 length in all four CD4+ subsets. At VDJ recombination sites, type 1 diabetes patients had fewer insertions and more deleted nucleotides, which implies abnormalities in thymic rearrangement. Naive, central memory and regulatory TCRB repertoires appeared more similar among patients than among healthy donors. Because the HLA sub-analyses included only small numbers of individuals, any influence of HLA type on TCRB rearrangement was left unresolved. Because cDNA was sequenced instead of genomic DNA, activated cells with high expression could be over-represented, although the groups did not differ in activation or CD3 levels. PCR may preferentially amplify shorter templates, but because patient and control samples were amplified and corrected together, any resulting skew would affect both groups equally.

Counted from cysteine to phenylalanine, this CDR3 has 16 amino acids. Only the CDR3 DNA is retained, 48 bases long and in frame from the first base. V lost 0 bases and J lost 5 bases; the stretch between them is 16 bases long. Taken from the germline V gene, the CDR1 and CDR2 loops are MNHEY and SVGAGI. Sequenced input: naive CD4+ T cells from blood. The sample's cell subset or site label is to be understood as: true naive CD4+ T cells. The clonotype comes from a woman aged 18-29 years in good health. The receptor chain draws on TRBV6-5 and TRBJ2-5; tentative D gene TRBD2, with 5 bases matching. Read as DNA, the sequence is TGTGCCAGCAGTTACTCCGGACCCAGCAGGAGGGAGACCCAGTACTTC. This is translated as CASSYSGPSRRETQYF.